Presented here are 7 T cell receptor beta chains from one specimen sequenced in a study of CD4 and CD8 cells across lung adenocarcinoma regions. MiXCR was run by TCRdb on the PCR reads, yielding one entry per CDR3 protein. The table includes around 20,000 distinct CDR3 sequences, around 50% detected once. The specimen was CD8+ T cells from the center of a lung tumor. Receptors originate from a female donor with lung adenocarcinoma. The CD4 and CD8 labels of this study may be unreliable.

As for this clonotype: An end of the junction does not agree with germline; a read error may underlie this. The gene calls are TRBV6-1 and TRBJ2-5, with D uncertain. The CDR3 contains 15 residues. CDR1 and CDR2 from the germline V gene are MNHNS and SASEGT. The chain's CDR3 is CASSGGGGNKETQYF. The CDR3 nucleotides are TGTGCCAGCAGTGGCGGTGGCGGAAACAAAGAGACTCAGTACTTC.

The genes are TRBV6-5 and TRBJ2-5; D is possibly TRBD2 (6 bases). The J call may be mistaken, given a closer DNA end match to TRBJ2-7. CDR3 length: 16 residues. Germline V gene data show CDR1 as MNHEY and CDR2 as SVGAGI. The CDR3 reads CASSYSGLGLPYEQYF. CDR3 in DNA: TGTGCCAGCAGTTACTCTGGCCTGGGACTCCCCTACGAGCAGTACTTC.

This clonotype has at least ten counts. The chain combines TRBV6-5 with TRBJ2-7, with D hard to call. The CDR3 runs to 13 residues. Trimming removed 2 bases from V and 0 bases from J, with 5 bases in between. Germline loops: CDR1 MNHEY, CDR2 SVGAGI. CDR3 sequence (DNA): TGTGCCAGCAGTTACAGCGACTCCTACGAGCAGTACGTC. It is translated as CASSYSDSYEQYV.

The chain recombines TRBV6-5 with TRBJ2-1; possible D gene TRBD1, 5 bases. V lost 2 bases, J lost 4 bases, and 15 bases lay in between. The CDR3 is 16 residues long. In germline, CDR1 is MNHEY, CDR2 SVGAGI. The CDR3 spells CASSYGHRRGYNEQFF. CDR3 DNA sequence: TGTGCCAGCAGTTACGGTCACCGTAGGGGATACAATGAGCAGTTCTTC.

V and J are TRBV6-1 and TRBJ2-6; perhaps TRBD1 as D (6 bases). The CDR3 is 15 amino acids. Germline assignment: CDR1 MNHNS and CDR2 SASEGT. The V and J ends lost 8 bases and 0 bases respectively, with 11 bases between them. The CDR3 nucleotides are TGTGCCAGCGGCAGGGGTCACTCTGGGGCCAACGTCCTGACTTTC. This sequence encodes CASGRGHSGANVLTF.

Notes on this clonotype: Germline and junction disagree at one end, which may indicate a read error. The rearrangement links TRBV6-1 to TRBJ2-5; D might be TRBD1 or TRBD2, each matching 5 bases. The CDR3 is 16 residues long. Germline V CDR1 and CDR2: MNHNS, SASEGT. CDR3 region: CASTGHRGRAQDTQYF. CDR3 DNA: TGTGCCAGCACGGGGCACCGGGGCAGGGCCCAAGACACCCAGTACTTC.

The V call is TRBV7-6, the J call TRBJ2-1; 12 bases are shared with TRBD2. Matching the DNA end better, TRBJ2-5 makes the J call doubtful. CDR1 is SGHVS and CDR2 is FNYEAQ in the germline V gene. This CDR3 has 18 amino acids. The CDR3 protein is CASSLSEASGRARETQYF. The CDR3, as DNA: TGTGCCAGCAGCTTATCAGAGGCTAGCGGGAGGGCACGTGAGACCCAGTACTTC.